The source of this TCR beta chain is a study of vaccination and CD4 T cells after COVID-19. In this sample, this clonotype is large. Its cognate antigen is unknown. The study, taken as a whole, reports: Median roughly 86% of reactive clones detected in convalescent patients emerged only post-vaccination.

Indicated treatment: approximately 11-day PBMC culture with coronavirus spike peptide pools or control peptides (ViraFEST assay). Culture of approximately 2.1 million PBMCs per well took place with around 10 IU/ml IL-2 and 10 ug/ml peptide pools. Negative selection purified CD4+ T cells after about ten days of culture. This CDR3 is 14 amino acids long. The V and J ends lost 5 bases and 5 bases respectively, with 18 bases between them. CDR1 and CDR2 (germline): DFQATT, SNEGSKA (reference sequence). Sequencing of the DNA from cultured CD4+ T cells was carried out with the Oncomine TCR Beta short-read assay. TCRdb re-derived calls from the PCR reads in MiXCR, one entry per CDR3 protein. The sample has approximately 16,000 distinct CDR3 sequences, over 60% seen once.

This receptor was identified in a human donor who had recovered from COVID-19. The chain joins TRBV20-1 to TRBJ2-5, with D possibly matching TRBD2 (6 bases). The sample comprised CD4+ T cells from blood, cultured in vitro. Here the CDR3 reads CSAQRDSRGETQYF. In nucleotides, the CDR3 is TGCAGTGCTCAACGCGACAGTCGGGGGGAGACCCAGTACTTC.